A single T cell receptor (beta chain) is shown here with its context. Its antigen is not identified. The CDR3 is cut off 3 residues early in the read; its end comes from the germline J gene. CVID subjects had received replacement immunoglobulin for at least one year. The data stem from a study of T cell clonality in common variable immunodeficiency. General study results and limits: Common variable immunodeficiency TCR beta sequences reportedly had fewer deletions and N-nucleotide insertions. Shared TCRbeta clones were fewer between CVID subjects than controls.

The CDR3 spans 14 residues. V lost 0 bases and J 3 bases, leaving 10 bases between the germline ends. Germline CDR1 and CDR2: SGHNT and YYREEE (reference sequence). Sequencing input was equivalent genomic DNA from CVID and controls. Using immunoSEQ multiplex PCR, the repertoire was profiled, and TCRdb retains in-frame clones only, with some absent. The profile covers 15,000 to 20,000 clones, none occurring a single time. Sequencing was performed on peripheral blood mononuclear cells. This sequence originates from a human donor with common variable immunodeficiency. This chain connects TRBV5-4 to TRBJ2-7; maybe TRBD1 (5 bases). The sequenced CDR3 bases are TGTGCCAGCAGCTTGGGACAGCGTTACTACGAG. It yields the protein CASSLGQRYYE. The whole CDR3 protein reads CASSLGQRYYEQYF.